The rows below give T cell receptor beta chains drawn from one sample of a study of blood T cell repertoires in COVID-19. TCRdb's copy holds only in-frame clones and misses some; the assay was immunoSEQ multiplex PCR. The table includes 91,000 or so clones, 85% to 90% detected once. Source material: peripheral blood. The receptors derive from a human donor in a cohort sampled during active COVID-19. Both conserved end residues are part of each CDR3. Fields, in order: clone size, D gene, V gene, J gene, CDR3 protein, CDR3 DNA. D genes are given only for firm matches. Expanded clones get a size class; other rows say once, few or many, or leave the size out.

clone_size: -; d_call: -; v_call: TRBV25-1; j_call: TRBJ2-4; cdr3_aa: CASSESGGVHIQYF; cdr3_nt: TGTGCCAGCAGTGAATCAGGAGGGGTGCACATTCAGTACTTC
clone_size: few; d_call: TRBD2; v_call: TRBV9; j_call: TRBJ2-5; cdr3_aa: CASSVALAGGSQETQYF; cdr3_nt: TGTGCCAGCAGCGTAGCGCTAGCGGGGGGGAGCCAAGAGACCCAGTACTTC
clone_size: once; d_call: TRBD1; v_call: TRBV5-4; j_call: TRBJ2-3; cdr3_aa: CASSFRAGGLDTQYF; cdr3_nt: TGTGCCAGCAGCTTCCGGGCAGGGGGCTTAGATACGCAGTATTTT
clone_size: -; d_call: -; v_call: TRBV3-1/TRBV3-2; j_call: TRBJ1-3; cdr3_aa: CASSQGGISGNTIYF; cdr3_nt: TGTGCCAGCAGCCAAGGAGGAATCTCTGGAAACACCATATATTTT
clone_size: -; d_call: TRBD1; v_call: TRBV28; j_call: TRBJ2-3; cdr3_aa: CASSPNGQATDTQYF; cdr3_nt: TGTGCCAGCAGTCCCAACGGACAGGCCACAGATACGCAGTATTTT
clone_size: -; d_call: -; v_call: TRBV5-4; j_call: TRBJ2-4; cdr3_aa: CASSERTNKNIQYF; cdr3_nt: TGTGCCAGCAGCGAAAGGACAAACAAAAACATTCAGTACTTC
clone_size: -; d_call: -; v_call: TRBV28; j_call: TRBJ2-6; cdr3_aa: CASTGSLGANVLTF; cdr3_nt: TGTGCCAGCACCGGTTCTCTGGGGGCCAACGTCCTGACTTTC
clone_size: once; d_call: TRBD1; v_call: TRBV28; j_call: TRBJ1-1; cdr3_aa: CASTNRGRWTEAFF; cdr3_nt: TGTGCCAGCACCAACAGGGGGCGGTGGACTGAAGCTTTCTTT
clone_size: -; d_call: TRBD2; v_call: TRBV7-6; j_call: TRBJ2-3; cdr3_aa: CASSLPGLAGGPEYF; cdr3_nt: TGTGCCAGCAGCTTGCCGGGACTAGCGGGAGGGCCGGAGTATTTT
clone_size: -; d_call: TRBD2; v_call: TRBV27; j_call: TRBJ2-7; cdr3_aa: CASSGIAGVSYEQYF; cdr3_nt: TGTGCCAGCAGTGGAATAGCGGGAGTTTCCTACGAGCAGTACTTC
clone_size: -; d_call: -; v_call: TRBV28; j_call: TRBJ1-2; cdr3_aa: CASSLGHNYGYTF; cdr3_nt: TGTGCCAGCAGCTTGGGACATAACTATGGCTACACCTTC
clone_size: -; d_call: -; v_call: TRBV4-3; j_call: TRBJ1-6; cdr3_aa: CASSSQGYSPLHF; cdr3_nt: TGCGCCAGCAGCTCACAGGGTTATTCACCCCTCCACTTT
clone_size: -; d_call: TRBD2; v_call: TRBV19; j_call: TRBJ2-1; cdr3_aa: CASSVAGDPYNEQFF; cdr3_nt: TGTGCCAGTAGCGTCGCGGGAGACCCCTACAATGAGCAGTTCTTC
clone_size: -; d_call: TRBD2; v_call: TRBV15; j_call: TRBJ2-7; cdr3_aa: CATSRGSWVAGGSPHEQYF; cdr3_nt: TGTGCCACCAGCAGAGGTTCTTGGGTGGCGGGGGGTTCCCCCCACGAGCAGTACTTC
clone_size: few; d_call: -; v_call: TRBV19; j_call: TRBJ1-6; cdr3_aa: CASSIGTQLHF; cdr3_nt: TGTGCCAGTAGTATCGGGACACAACTCCACTTT
clone_size: -; d_call: -; v_call: TRBV9; j_call: TRBJ1-2; cdr3_aa: CASSVSHGGESGYTF; cdr3_nt: TGTGCCAGCAGCGTCTCTCACGGGGGGGAATCGGGCTACACCTTC
clone_size: once; d_call: -; v_call: TRBV3-1/TRBV3-2; j_call: TRBJ2-3; cdr3_aa: CASSHVGDSSTDTQYF; cdr3_nt: TGTGCCAGCAGCCACGTAGGGGACTCTAGCACAGATACGCAGTATTTT
clone_size: few; d_call: -; v_call: TRBV7-9; j_call: TRBJ1-1; cdr3_aa: CASSTDWGRDGTEAFF; cdr3_nt: TGTGCCAGCAGCACCGATTGGGGGCGAGATGGGACTGAAGCTTTCTTT
clone_size: -; d_call: TRBD2; v_call: TRBV24-1; j_call: TRBJ2-1; cdr3_aa: CATSDALAGNYNEQFF; cdr3_nt: TGTGCCACCAGTGATGCGCTAGCGGGAAACTACAATGAGCAGTTCTTC
clone_size: -; d_call: TRBD2; v_call: TRBV4-3; j_call: TRBJ2-3; cdr3_aa: CASSQESLAGAGVMDTQYF; cdr3_nt: TGCGCCAGCAGCCAAGAGTCCCTAGCGGGAGCGGGGGTCATGGATACGCAGTATTTT
clone_size: -; d_call: -; v_call: TRBV6-5; j_call: TRBJ1-5; cdr3_aa: CASSSLQDQPQHF; cdr3_nt: TGTGCCAGCAGTTCCCTCCAGGATCAGCCCCAGCATTTT
clone_size: once; d_call: -; v_call: TRBV28; j_call: TRBJ1-2; cdr3_aa: CASSPIAAFYGYTF; cdr3_nt: TGTGCCAGCAGTCCCATTGCCGCGTTCTATGGCTACACCTTC
clone_size: -; d_call: TRBD1; v_call: TRBV27; j_call: TRBJ2-1; cdr3_aa: CASSPTGGGYYNEQFF; cdr3_nt: TGTGCCAGCAGCCCGACAGGGGGGGGGTATTACAATGAGCAGTTCTTC
clone_size: -; d_call: TRBD1; v_call: TRBV7-2; j_call: TRBJ1-1; cdr3_aa: CASSQFPGQGFTEAFF; cdr3_nt: TGTGCCAGCAGCCAATTTCCGGGACAGGGGTTTACTGAAGCTTTCTTT
clone_size: -; d_call: -; v_call: TRBV24-1; j_call: TRBJ2-5; cdr3_aa: CATSDPLRTAQETQYF; cdr3_nt: TGTGCCACCAGTGACCCATTAAGGACAGCCCAAGAGACCCAGTACTTC
clone_size: -; d_call: TRBD1; v_call: TRBV19; j_call: TRBJ1-4; cdr3_aa: CASSFYGTANEKLFF; cdr3_nt: TGTGCCAGTAGTTTCTACGGGACAGCGAATGAAAAACTGTTTTTT
clone_size: few; d_call: -; v_call: TRBV9; j_call: TRBJ1-5; cdr3_aa: CASSVEGDHQPQHF; cdr3_nt: TGTGCCAGCAGCGTAGAGGGGGACCATCAGCCCCAGCATTTT
clone_size: -; d_call: TRBD2; v_call: TRBV18; j_call: TRBJ2-3; cdr3_aa: CASSPQAGASTDTQYF; cdr3_nt: TGTGCCAGCTCACCACAAGCGGGGGCTAGCACAGATACGCAGTATTTT
clone_size: -; d_call: -; v_call: TRBV4-1; j_call: TRBJ2-1; cdr3_aa: CASSHPSTGEQFF; cdr3_nt: TGCGCCAGCAGCCATCCTTCTACAGGTGAGCAGTTCTTC
clone_size: -; d_call: -; v_call: TRBV7-9; j_call: TRBJ1-4; cdr3_aa: CASSKGGGGNEKLFF; cdr3_nt: TGTGCCAGCAGCAAAGGGGGAGGTGGTAATGAAAAACTGTTTTTT
clone_size: many; d_call: TRBD2; v_call: TRBV27; j_call: TRBJ2-1; cdr3_aa: CASSPSGLAVWDEQFF; cdr3_nt: TGTGCCAGCAGTCCCAGCGGGCTAGCGGTCTGGGATGAGCAGTTCTTC
clone_size: -; d_call: TRBD1; v_call: TRBV7-2; j_call: TRBJ1-2; cdr3_aa: CASSLAGQKGYTF; cdr3_nt: TGTGCCAGCAGCTTAGCGGGACAGAAGGGCTACACCTTC
clone_size: few; d_call: TRBD2; v_call: TRBV12-5; j_call: TRBJ2-1; cdr3_aa: CASGLVPRTSDNEQFF; cdr3_nt: TGTGCTAGTGGTTTGGTACCGAGGACTAGCGACAATGAGCAGTTCTTC
clone_size: -; d_call: -; v_call: TRBV5-1; j_call: TRBJ2-1; cdr3_aa: CASSLAPGGLDTYNEQFF; cdr3_nt: TGCGCCAGCAGCTTGGCCCCGGGGGGCCTAGATACCTACAATGAGCAGTTCTTC
clone_size: -; d_call: TRBD1; v_call: TRBV5-4; j_call: TRBJ2-6; cdr3_aa: CASSLWDRASSGANVLTF; cdr3_nt: TGTGCCAGCAGCTTGTGGGACAGGGCGTCTTCTGGGGCCAACGTCCTGACTTTC
clone_size: -; d_call: -; v_call: TRBV5-1; j_call: TRBJ1-3; cdr3_aa: CASSDTGSGNTIYF; cdr3_nt: TGCGCCAGCAGCGACACAGGGTCTGGAAACACCATATATTTT
clone_size: -; d_call: TRBD1; v_call: TRBV15; j_call: TRBJ1-1; cdr3_aa: CATSRTTQGVTEAFF; cdr3_nt: TGTGCCACCAGCAGAACCACACAGGGGGTCACTGAAGCTTTCTTT
clone_size: few; d_call: -; v_call: TRBV5-4; j_call: TRBJ1-1; cdr3_aa: CASSLARVRDTEAFF; cdr3_nt: TGTGCCAGCAGCTTGGCTAGAGTCCGGGACACTGAAGCTTTCTTT
clone_size: -; d_call: TRBD1; v_call: TRBV5-4; j_call: TRBJ1-1; cdr3_aa: CASSPVAGGPNTEAFF; cdr3_nt: TGTGCCAGCAGCCCGGTGGCAGGGGGCCCGAACACTGAAGCTTTCTTT
clone_size: -; d_call: TRBD1; v_call: TRBV7-8; j_call: TRBJ2-2; cdr3_aa: CASSPDRGWTGELFF; cdr3_nt: TGTGCCAGCAGCCCGGACAGGGGATGGACCGGGGAGCTGTTTTTT
clone_size: -; d_call: TRBD1; v_call: TRBV28; j_call: TRBJ1-1; cdr3_aa: CASSFSRQGSKTEAFF; cdr3_nt: TGTGCCAGCAGTTTTAGCAGACAGGGATCGAAGACTGAAGCTTTCTTT
clone_size: -; d_call: -; v_call: TRBV6-6; j_call: TRBJ2-7; cdr3_aa: CASSPGGFLDEQYF; cdr3_nt: TGTGCCAGCAGTCCTGGGGGGTTTCTTGACGAGCAGTACTTC
clone_size: few; d_call: -; v_call: TRBV10-2; j_call: TRBJ1-5; cdr3_aa: CASTTGNQPQHF; cdr3_nt: TGCGCCAGCACAACAGGGAATCAGCCCCAGCATTTT
clone_size: -; d_call: -; v_call: TRBV20-1; j_call: TRBJ2-1; cdr3_aa: CSASQSLKRVLYNEQFF; cdr3_nt: TGCAGTGCTAGTCAGTCCTTGAAGCGGGTGTTATACAATGAGCAGTTCTTC
clone_size: -; d_call: TRBD1; v_call: TRBV6-1; j_call: TRBJ1-4; cdr3_aa: CASSDRGFEKLFF; cdr3_nt: TGTGCCAGCAGTGACAGGGGGTTTGAAAAACTGTTTTTT
clone_size: -; d_call: -; v_call: TRBV30; j_call: TRBJ1-2; cdr3_aa: CASTLPWGHGYTF; cdr3_nt: TGTGCCTCAACCTTACCTTGGGGGCACGGCTACACCTTC
clone_size: once; d_call: -; v_call: TRBV5-1; j_call: TRBJ2-3; cdr3_aa: CASSLIAASTDTQYF; cdr3_nt: TGCGCCAGCAGCCTCATAGCGGCTAGCACAGATACGCAGTATTTT
clone_size: -; d_call: -; v_call: TRBV12-3/TRBV12-4; j_call: TRBJ2-5; cdr3_aa: CASSLKETQYF; cdr3_nt: TGTGCCAGCAGCCTAAAAGAGACCCAGTACTTC
clone_size: -; d_call: -; v_call: TRBV29-1; j_call: TRBJ2-1; cdr3_aa: CSVLLYEQFF; cdr3_nt: TGCAGCGTTCTCCTATATGAGCAGTTCTTC
clone_size: few; d_call: -; v_call: TRBV25-1; j_call: TRBJ1-4; cdr3_aa: CASTTGVANEKLFF; cdr3_nt: TGTGCCAGCACAACCGGGGTCGCTAATGAAAAACTGTTTTTT
clone_size: -; d_call: -; v_call: TRBV19; j_call: TRBJ1-6; cdr3_aa: CASSPRGNSPLHF; cdr3_nt: TGTGCCAGTAGTCCCCGAGGGAATTCACCCCTCCACTTT
clone_size: -; d_call: -; v_call: TRBV7-9; j_call: TRBJ1-2; cdr3_aa: CASSSLASYTF; cdr3_nt: TGTGCCAGCAGCTCACTCGCGAGCTACACCTTC
clone_size: -; d_call: TRBD2; v_call: TRBV11-2; j_call: TRBJ2-1; cdr3_aa: CASSFLQRGGNEQFF; cdr3_nt: TGTGCCAGCAGCTTCCTCCAGCGGGGGGGCAATGAGCAGTTCTTC
clone_size: -; d_call: -; v_call: TRBV9; j_call: TRBJ1-4; cdr3_aa: CASSVGGLSGEKLFF; cdr3_nt: TGTGCCAGCAGCGTGGGAGGCCTCTCGGGTGAAAAACTGTTTTTT
clone_size: -; d_call: -; v_call: TRBV5-6; j_call: TRBJ1-3; cdr3_aa: CASSPDGGVGNTIYF; cdr3_nt: TGTGCCAGCAGCCCCGACGGAGGTGTCGGAAACACCATATATTTT
clone_size: -; d_call: -; v_call: TRBV5-6; j_call: TRBJ2-7; cdr3_aa: CASSLITRNYEQYF; cdr3_nt: TGTGCCAGCAGCTTGATTACACGAAACTACGAGCAGTACTTC